A selection of T cell receptor beta chains follows, all from one sample in a study of spatial heterogeneity in lung cancer. TCRdb processed the 5' RACE reads anew with MiXCR; each CDR3 protein has one entry. The sample comprises 60,000 to 90,000 distinct CDR3 sequences, 7% to 9% of which are singletons, and about 6.8% rests with the top ten. This specimen consisted of PBMCs, obtained at surgery. Receptors originate from a male donor with early-stage non-small cell lung cancer. The CDR3 runs from the conserved cysteine through the conserved F or W. Fields, in order: J gene, clone size, V gene, D gene, CDR3 DNA, CDR3 protein. A D gene is named only where the DNA matches it firmly. Not every row has a clone size; where given, it reads once, few, many or a size class.

j_gene: TRBJ2-7
abundance: few
v_gene: TRBV2
d_gene: .
CDR3nt: TGTGCCAGCAGTGCGGGCCCTCTATCCTACGAGCAGTACTTC
CDR3aa: CASSAGPLSYEQYF

j_gene: TRBJ1-2
abundance: many
v_gene: TRBV29-1
d_gene: .
CDR3nt: TGCAGCGTCATTCCGGGACCCTCAACGGATGGCTACACCTTC
CDR3aa: CSVIPGPSTDGYTF

j_gene: TRBJ1-1
abundance: few
v_gene: TRBV2
d_gene: .
CDR3nt: TGTGCCAGCAGGGTCGGGAACACTGAAGCTTTCTTT
CDR3aa: CASRVGNTEAFF

j_gene: TRBJ2-6
abundance: few
v_gene: TRBV5-1
d_gene: .
CDR3nt: TGCGCCAGCAGCACCGACCCCTCTGGGGCCAACGTCCTGACTTTC
CDR3aa: CASSTDPSGANVLTF

j_gene: TRBJ2-1
abundance: many
v_gene: TRBV7-9
d_gene: .
CDR3nt: TGTGCCAGCAGCTGGGGTCGGGTTGAGCAGTTCTTC
CDR3aa: CASSWGRVEQFF

j_gene: TRBJ2-3
abundance: .
v_gene: TRBV19
d_gene: .
CDR3nt: TGTGCCAGTAGTATTCTACCGGGACCGACCACAGATACGCAGTATTTT
CDR3aa: CASSILPGPTTDTQYF

j_gene: TRBJ2-2
abundance: .
v_gene: TRBV5-1
d_gene: .
CDR3nt: TGCGCCAGCAGCTTGGCCCTAGGTTCCGATCAAATTCGGGGCACCGGGGAGCTGTTTTTT
CDR3aa: CASSLALGSDQIRGTGELFF

j_gene: TRBJ1-1
abundance: .
v_gene: TRBV25-1
d_gene: .
CDR3nt: TGTGCCAGCCGCCCCGCGGAGCCCACTGAAGCTTTCTTT
CDR3aa: CASRPAEPTEAFF

j_gene: TRBJ2-3
abundance: .
v_gene: TRBV3-1
d_gene: TRBD1
CDR3nt: TGTGCCAGCAGCATTCTGGGACAGGGCCTAAATACGCAGTATTTT
CDR3aa: CASSILGQGLNTQYF

j_gene: TRBJ1-4
abundance: many
v_gene: TRBV5-5
d_gene: .
CDR3nt: TGTGCCAGCAGCTTTGCCGCACCCAGACCAACTAATGAAAAACTGTTTTTT
CDR3aa: CASSFAAPRPTNEKLFF

j_gene: TRBJ2-5
abundance: many
v_gene: TRBV5-1
d_gene: TRBD1
CDR3nt: TGCGCCAGCAGCTTGAGGACAGGATCGCAAGAGACCCAGTACTTC
CDR3aa: CASSLRTGSQETQYF

j_gene: TRBJ2-5
abundance: many
v_gene: TRBV12-3/TRBV12-4
d_gene: .
CDR3nt: TGTGCCAGCAGTTTACACCAAGAGACCCAGTACTTC
CDR3aa: CASSLHQETQYF

j_gene: TRBJ2-1
abundance: few
v_gene: TRBV7-2
d_gene: .
CDR3nt: TGTGCCAGCAGCGGGAGACAGGTAAATGAGCAGTTCTTC
CDR3aa: CASSGRQVNEQFF

j_gene: TRBJ1-2
abundance: many
v_gene: TRBV12-3/TRBV12-4
d_gene: .
CDR3nt: TGTGCCAGCAGTATAGGGGCGGGCTATGGCTACACCTTC
CDR3aa: CASSIGAGYGYTF

j_gene: TRBJ1-2
abundance: few
v_gene: TRBV12-3/TRBV12-4
d_gene: .
CDR3nt: TGTGCCAGCAGTTTATTGGAGGGCTCGGGCTACACCTTC
CDR3aa: CASSLLEGSGYTF

j_gene: TRBJ1-6
abundance: many
v_gene: TRBV27
d_gene: .
CDR3nt: TGTGCCAGCAGTTTATTTACAGGCCCGGGTTCACCCCTCCACTTT
CDR3aa: CASSLFTGPGSPLHF

j_gene: TRBJ1-1
abundance: many
v_gene: TRBV9
d_gene: .
CDR3nt: TGTGCCAGCAGCGTAGGAGGGGCTGAAGCTTTCTTT
CDR3aa: CASSVGGAEAFF

j_gene: TRBJ1-1
abundance: many
v_gene: TRBV25-1
d_gene: .
CDR3nt: TGTGCCAGCAGTGAATTCGGGAAGAACACTGAAGCTTTCTTT
CDR3aa: CASSEFGKNTEAFF

j_gene: TRBJ1-1
abundance: many
v_gene: TRBV12-3/TRBV12-4
d_gene: .
CDR3nt: TGTGCCAGCAGTTTTAGGACGGACTCTGAAGCTTTCTTT
CDR3aa: CASSFRTDSEAFF

j_gene: TRBJ1-3
abundance: many
v_gene: TRBV12-3/TRBV12-4
d_gene: .
CDR3nt: TGTGCCAGCGGACTCTCGAGCTCTGGAAACACCATATATTTT
CDR3aa: CASGLSSSGNTIYF

j_gene: TRBJ2-7
abundance: .
v_gene: TRBV2
d_gene: .
CDR3nt: TGTGCCAGCAGTGATAACTATTTTTACGAGCAGTACTTC
CDR3aa: CASSDNYFYEQYF

j_gene: TRBJ2-1
abundance: many
v_gene: TRBV7-3
d_gene: .
CDR3nt: TGTGCCAGCAGCTACCAACTAGGAGAGCTGTTCTTC
CDR3aa: CASSYQLGELFF

j_gene: TRBJ1-2
abundance: many
v_gene: TRBV21-1
d_gene: .
CDR3nt: TGTGCCAGCAGCAATTTGGAGGGGGCTGGCTACACCTTC
CDR3aa: CASSNLEGAGYTF

j_gene: TRBJ2-3
abundance: .
v_gene: TRBV4-2
d_gene: .
CDR3nt: TGTGCCAGCAGCCAAGGGGAGGGGGCAGATACGCAGTATTTT
CDR3aa: CASSQGEGADTQYF

j_gene: TRBJ2-3
abundance: .
v_gene: TRBV27
d_gene: .
CDR3nt: TGTGCCAGCACAAAATCGCCCGCAGATACGCAGTATTTT
CDR3aa: CASTKSPADTQYF

j_gene: TRBJ2-7
abundance: few
v_gene: TRBV20-1
d_gene: .
CDR3nt: TGCAGTGGATCCAGGGGAAGTGGGAGCTACGAGCAGTACTTC
CDR3aa: CSGSRGSGSYEQYF

j_gene: TRBJ2-1
abundance: many
v_gene: TRBV12-5
d_gene: TRBD2
CDR3nt: TGTGCTAGTGACGGACTAGCGATCAATGAGCAGTTCTTC
CDR3aa: CASDGLAINEQFF

j_gene: TRBJ2-5
abundance: .
v_gene: TRBV10-3
d_gene: .
CDR3nt: TGTGCCATCAGTGAGTCGACGGGGTACCAAGAGACCCAGTACTTC
CDR3aa: CAISESTGYQETQYF

j_gene: TRBJ2-1
abundance: .
v_gene: TRBV9
d_gene: TRBD2
CDR3nt: TGTGCCAGCAGCGGCCTACCCCTCGCGCGGGAGGTTTACAATGAGCAGTTCTTC
CDR3aa: CASSGLPLAREVYNEQFF

j_gene: TRBJ2-5
abundance: many
v_gene: TRBV29-1
d_gene: .
CDR3nt: TGCAGCGTTGTGCCAGGGCCGAAAGAGACCCAGTACTTC
CDR3aa: CSVVPGPKETQYF

j_gene: TRBJ1-2
abundance: many
v_gene: TRBV5-1
d_gene: TRBD1
CDR3nt: TGCGCCAGCAGCTTAACCGGGACAGGGGCAGGTGGCTACACCTTC
CDR3aa: CASSLTGTGAGGYTF

j_gene: TRBJ2-7
abundance: many
v_gene: TRBV6-2/TRBV6-3
d_gene: TRBD1
CDR3nt: TGTGCCAGCAGTTACCAATTTTTCGCCGGGACAGGGGGCGACGAGCAGTACTTC
CDR3aa: CASSYQFFAGTGGDEQYF